The 8 T cell receptor beta chains below all came from one sample that was sequenced in a study of cytomegalovirus exposure and HLA in healthy donors (dated by TCRdb to 2017 to 2019). The protocol used for the library was the immunoSEQ multiplex PCR assay. For the multiplex PCR, a mixture combining 60 forward primers for TCR Vbeta segments and 13 reverse primers for TCR Jbeta segments was used. This is the immuneACCESS table as TCRdb keeps it, with only in-frame sequences that have V and J called. A part of the clones is gone; compared with another copy, unresolved V genes explain less than half, and the rest is unexplained. This sample holds about 98,000 clones; roughly 80% were observed only once. Approximately 15% of the sample is held by the ten biggest clonotypes. The sequencing input was PBMCs. Receptors originate from a man aged 55 to 70 in good health and CMV-seropositive.

The chain couples TRBV11-2 to TRBJ2-7; D possibly corresponds to TRBD1 (5 bases). Trimming took off 1 base at V and 1 base at J, with 8 bases between the two ends. Germline V CDR1 and CDR2: SGHAT, FQNNGV. This CDR3 is 14 amino acids long. CDR3 loop: CASSLATVSYEQYF. The CDR3 DNA is TGTGCCAGCAGCTTAGCGACAGTTTCCTACGAGCAGTACTTC.

This sequence joins TRBV7-8 and TRBJ1-1; D not resolved. Germline V gene sequence: CDR1 SGHVS, CDR2 FQNEAQ. The CDR3 totals 17 residues. Trimming took off 5 bases at V and 1 base at J, with 20 bases between the two ends. The CDR3 loop is CASSNRGGRDGNTEAFF. The CDR3 DNA follows: TGTGCCAGCAGCAACCGAGGAGGGAGAGACGGGAACACTGAAGCTTTCTTT.

This chain uses TRBV4-1 with TRBJ1-2; 8 nucleotides line up with TRBD1. V lost 2 bases to trimming and J lost 8 bases; unmatched junction nucleotides: 10. Germline V gene data show CDR1 as MGHRA and CDR2 as YSYEKL. The CDR3 extends over 15 amino acids. The CDR3 coding sequence is TGCGCCAGCAGCCAACCTATGACAGGGGTGGACGGCTACACCTTC. Amino acids: CASSQPMTGVDGYTF.

The rearrangement joins TRBV5-1 to TRBJ1-3, with unresolved D. CDR3 length: 15 amino acids. Germline lookup yields CDR1 SGHRS and CDR2 YFSETQ. With 5 bases removed from V and 8 bases from J, the gap between germline ends came to 20 bases. CDR3 protein: CASSPASGGVDTIYF. CDR3 DNA: TGCGCCAGCAGTCCAGCCTCCGGAGGTGTAGACACCATATATTTT.

The genes are TRBV9 and TRBJ2-2, with 7 bases that match TRBD2. Per the germline V gene, CDR1 is SGDLS and CDR2 is YYNGEE. Trimming removed 1 base from V and 6 bases from J; junction bases left unmatched: 6. This CDR3 contains 15 residues. The CDR3: CASSVSLAAPGELFF. CDR3 bases: TGTGCCAGCAGCGTAAGCCTAGCGGCTCCCGGGGAGCTGTTTTTT.

This chain joins TRBV7-8 and TRBJ2-2, with TRBD1 matching 10 bases. The CDR3 sequence is 16 residues long. Germline V gene data show CDR1 as SGHVS and CDR2 as FQNEAQ. Losses at the gene ends were 2 bases for V and 9 bases for J; bases not matched to a gene: 9. The chain's CDR3 is CASSLRVGTGVWELFF. CDR3 nucleotide sequence: TGTGCCAGCAGCTTAAGGGTCGGGACAGGGGTTTGGGAGCTGTTTTTT.

This clone was observed a few times. The rearrangement links TRBV10-2 to TRBJ2-5; maybe TRBD2 (6 bases). The CDR3 is made up of 15 amino acids. The V gene's germline CDR1 is WSHSY and CDR2 SAAADI. V lost 4 bases and J 5 bases, leaving 17 bases between the germline ends. In DNA, the CDR3 is TGCGCCAGCAGTGTAGTTAGGGCAGGAGGGGAGACCCAGTACTTC. This sequence encodes CASSVVRAGGETQYF.

This rearrangement joins TRBV27 to TRBJ2-7; 7 bases agree with TRBD2. The ends lost 2 bases at V and 4 bases at J; junction bases unmatched: 8. The CDR3 is made up of 15 amino acids. Germline V lookup: CDR1 MNHEY, CDR2 SMNVEV (reference sequence). The CDR3 loop is CASSLRASGGYEQYF. For the CDR3, the DNA is TGTGCCAGCAGTTTACGAGCTAGCGGTGGATACGAGCAGTACTTC.